The source of this T cell receptor (beta chain) is a study of blood T cell repertoires in COVID-19. In the study overall: Acute and convalescent COVID-19 samples came from the United States, Italy and Spain.

CDR1 is MGHRA, CDR2 YSYEKL, per germline. V dropped 2 bases and J dropped 7; count of bases not matched to a gene: 11. The CDR3 has 16 amino acids. Only in-frame clones appear in the TCRdb table, and some are missing; sequencing was by immunoSEQ multiplex PCR. The sample includes 250,000 to 350,000 clones, around nine tenths seen only once; the top ten take 11%. V is TRBV4-1 and J is TRBJ2-1; 7 bases match TRBD2. Specimen: peripheral blood. This clonotype was obtained from a woman aged 25 to 39 with COVID-19, enrolled during active disease. As DNA, the CDR3 is TGCGCCAGCAGCCAAATGGCTAGCGGCCATGGGAATGAGCAGTTCTTC. This gives the protein CASSQMASGHGNEQFF.